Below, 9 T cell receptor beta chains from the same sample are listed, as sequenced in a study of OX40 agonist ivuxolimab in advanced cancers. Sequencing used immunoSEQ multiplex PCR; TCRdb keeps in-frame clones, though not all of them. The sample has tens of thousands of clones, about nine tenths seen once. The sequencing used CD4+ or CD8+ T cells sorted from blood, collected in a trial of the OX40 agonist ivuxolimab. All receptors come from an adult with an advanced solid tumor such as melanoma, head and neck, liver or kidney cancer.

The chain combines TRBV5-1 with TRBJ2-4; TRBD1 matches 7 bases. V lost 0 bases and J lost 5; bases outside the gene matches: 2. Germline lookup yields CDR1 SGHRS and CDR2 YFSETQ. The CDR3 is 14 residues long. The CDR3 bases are TGCGCCAGCAGCTTGGAAGGGGGCGAAAACATTCAGTACTTC. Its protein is CASSLEGGENIQYF.

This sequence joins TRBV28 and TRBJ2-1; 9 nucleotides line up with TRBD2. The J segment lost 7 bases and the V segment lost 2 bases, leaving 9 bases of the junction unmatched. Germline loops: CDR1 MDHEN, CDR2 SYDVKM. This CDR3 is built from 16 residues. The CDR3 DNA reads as TGTGCCAGCAGTTTAGGGACTAGCAAGATACGGAATGAGCAGTTCTTC. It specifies CASSLGTSKIRNEQFF.

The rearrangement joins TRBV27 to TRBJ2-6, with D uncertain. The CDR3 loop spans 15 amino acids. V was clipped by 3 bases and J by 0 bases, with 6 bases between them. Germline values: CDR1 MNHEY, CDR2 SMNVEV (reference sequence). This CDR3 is CASSFGVSGANVLTF. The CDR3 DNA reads TGTGCCAGCAGTTTTGGTGTCTCTGGGGCCAACGTCCTGACTTTC.

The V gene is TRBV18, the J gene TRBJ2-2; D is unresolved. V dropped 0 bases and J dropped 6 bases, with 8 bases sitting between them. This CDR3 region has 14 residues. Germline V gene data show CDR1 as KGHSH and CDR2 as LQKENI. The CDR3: CASSPPFRAGELFF. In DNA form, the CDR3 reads TGTGCCAGCTCACCACCGTTTCGCGCCGGGGAGCTGTTTTTT.

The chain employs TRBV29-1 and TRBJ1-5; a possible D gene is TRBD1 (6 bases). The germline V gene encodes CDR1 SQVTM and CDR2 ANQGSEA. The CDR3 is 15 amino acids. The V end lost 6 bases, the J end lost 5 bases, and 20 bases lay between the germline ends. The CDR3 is CSVKTRLGADQPQHF. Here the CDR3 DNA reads TGCAGCGTCAAAACCCGGCTGGGGGCTGATCAGCCCCAGCATTTT.

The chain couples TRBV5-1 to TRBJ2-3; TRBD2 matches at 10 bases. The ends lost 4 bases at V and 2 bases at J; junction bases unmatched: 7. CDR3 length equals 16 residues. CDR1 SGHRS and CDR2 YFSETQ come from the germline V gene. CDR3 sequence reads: CASSQRTSGNTDTQYF. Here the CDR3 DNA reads TGCGCCAGCAGCCAAAGGACTAGCGGAAACACAGATACGCAGTATTTT.

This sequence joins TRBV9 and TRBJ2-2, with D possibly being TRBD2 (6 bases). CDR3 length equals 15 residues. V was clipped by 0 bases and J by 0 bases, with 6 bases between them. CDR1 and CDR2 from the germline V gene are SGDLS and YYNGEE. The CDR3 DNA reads TGTGCCAGCAGCGTAGGCGGGACGAACACCGGGGAGCTGTTTTTT. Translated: CASSVGGTNTGELFF.

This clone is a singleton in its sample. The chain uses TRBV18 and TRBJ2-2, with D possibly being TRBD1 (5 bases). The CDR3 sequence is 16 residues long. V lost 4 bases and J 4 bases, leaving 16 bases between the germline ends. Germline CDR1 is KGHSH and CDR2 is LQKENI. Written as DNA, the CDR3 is TGTGCCAGCTCACTGTTGCAGGGTCGAGGCACCGGGGAGCTGTTTTTT. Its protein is CASSLLQGRGTGELFF. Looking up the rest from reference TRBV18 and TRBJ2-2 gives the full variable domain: NAGVMQNPRHLVRRRGQEARLRCSPMKGHSHVYWYRQLPEEGLKFMVYLQKENIIDESGMPKERFSAEFPKEGPSILRIQQVVRGDSAAYFCASSLLQGRGTGELFFGEGSRLTVL.

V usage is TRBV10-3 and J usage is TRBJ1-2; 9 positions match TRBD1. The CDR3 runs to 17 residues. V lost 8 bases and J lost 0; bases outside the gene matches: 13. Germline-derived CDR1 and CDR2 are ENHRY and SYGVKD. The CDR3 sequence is CAIPRPGQGKANYGYTF. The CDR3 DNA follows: TGTGCCATCCCTAGACCGGGACAGGGAAAGGCTAACTATGGCTACACCTTC.